These 20 T cell receptor beta chains were sequenced from one sample in a study of blood T cell repertoires in COVID-19. Some clones are missing from TCRdb's copy, which holds only in-frame ones; the method was immunoSEQ multiplex PCR. The repertoire has around 250,000 clones, more than 80% of them found once; the top ten carry over 3.5%. Sequencing was carried out using PBMCs or T cells enriched from blood (not recorded which). The origin of the receptors is a woman under 40 with acute COVID-19.

A single count supports this clone. This sequence joins TRBV3-1 (or the pseudogene TRBV3-2) and TRBJ2-3; TRBD2 aligns across 12 bases. The germline V gene encodes CDR1 LGHDT and CDR2 YNNKEL (reference sequence). V shed 4 bases, J shed 1 base, and the junction held 9 bases outside the gene matches. The CDR3 contains 18 residues. As DNA, the CDR3 is TGTGCCAGCAGCCCCGGGTCTAGCGGGGGGGGAGGCACAGATACGCAGTATTTT. This codes for CASSPGSSGGGGTDTQYF.

This chain links TRBV19 with TRBJ1-5; TRBD1 is a possible D gene (5 bases). CDR1 and CDR2 from the germline V gene are LNHDA and SQIVND (reference sequence). There are 15 residues in the CDR3. V was pared by 6 bases and J by 5 bases, with 17 bases between. CDR3 sequence: CASSPIAGSHQPQHF. DNA of the CDR3: TGTGCCAGTAGCCCGATTGCAGGGTCGCATCAGCCCCAGCATTTT.

This chain connects TRBV3-1 (or the pseudogene TRBV3-2) to TRBJ1-2; possibly TRBD1 for D (5 bases). In germline, CDR1 is LGHDT, CDR2 YNNKEL (reference sequence). The CDR3 is 14 residues long. The V and J ends lost 0 bases and 6 bases respectively, with 11 bases between them. The CDR3 loop is CASSQDGAVDGYTF. As DNA, the CDR3 is TGTGCCAGCAGCCAAGATGGGGCGGTGGATGGCTACACCTTC.

This clone has only a few counts. The V gene is TRBV15, the J gene TRBJ2-7; 10 bases match TRBD2. V shed 0 bases, J shed 0 bases, and the junction held 8 bases outside the gene matches. Per the germline V gene, CDR1 is LNHNV and CDR2 is YYDKDF (reference sequence). The CDR3 loop spans 18 amino acids. The DNA for the CDR3 is TGTGCCACCAGCAGAGATCTTATGAGCGGGAGGGTCTCCTACGAGCAGTACTTC. Its translation is CATSRDLMSGRVSYEQYF.

This clone was counted once. The chain links TRBV4-2 to TRBJ2-7, with TRBD1 identical over 8 bases. The CDR3 has 16 residues. Germline V gene data show CDR1 as LGHNA and CDR2 as YNFKEQ. V lost 2 bases, J lost 3 bases, and 9 bases stayed unmatched. CDR3 sequence reads: CASSQMTGVRRYEQYF. The CDR3 DNA sequence: TGTGCCAGCAGCCAAATGACAGGGGTAAGACGCTACGAGCAGTACTTC.

The chain uses TRBV29-1 and TRBJ2-5; no definite D call. The CDR3 totals 13 residues. Per germline, CDR1 SQVTM and CDR2 ANQGSEA. V lost 4 bases and J 5 bases, leaving 14 bases between the germline ends. Here the CDR3 reads CSVASIAQETQYF. In nucleotides, the CDR3 is TGCAGCGTTGCCTCTATAGCCCAGGAGACCCAGTACTTC.

The V gene is TRBV3-1 (or the pseudogene TRBV3-2), the J gene TRBJ1-2; TRBD1 matches 9 bases. The CDR3 runs to 14 residues. Per germline, CDR1 LGHDT and CDR2 YNNKEL (reference sequence). V was clipped by 4 bases and J by 8 bases; unmatched bases: 8. The CDR3: CASSPPGQGLGYTF. The DNA for the CDR3 is TGTGCCAGCAGCCCACCGGGACAGGGTTTGGGCTACACCTTC.

On this clone: The sample has other DNA sequences that encode this CDR3 too. This rearrangement joins TRBV27 to TRBJ2-7, with D possibly TRBD1 on 6 matching bases. The germline V gene encodes CDR1 MNHEY and CDR2 SMNVEV (reference sequence). The CDR3 contains 13 residues. Deletions cut 5 bases from V and 2 bases from J, with 10 bases between. CDR3 loop: CASSPGQTYEQYF. CDR3 DNA: TGTGCCAGCAGTCCCGGACAGACCTACGAGCAGTACTTC.

V usage is TRBV7-2 and J usage is TRBJ2-7, with a tentative D call TRBD2 (7 bases). The CDR3 covers 16 residues. Trimming pared 6 bases from V and 4 bases from J, leaving 22 bases between. Germline V lookup: CDR1 SGHTA, CDR2 FQGNSA. The DNA of the CDR3 is TGTGCCAGCAGTTCTACAGGGAGGGCAAGGAGTTACGAGCAGTACTTC. It yields the protein CASSSTGRARSYEQYF.

The chain has TRBV29-1 and TRBJ1-2; D is uncertain. This CDR3 is built from 11 residues. Trimming shortened V by 4 bases and J by 2 bases, and 5 bases separated the two germline ends. CDR1 and CDR2 from the germline V gene are SQVTM and ANQGSEA. The CDR3 spells CSVVQNYGYTF. The CDR3 DNA is TGCAGCGTTGTACAAAACTATGGCTACACCTTC.

The chain combines TRBV28 with TRBJ2-7, with 11 bases aligning to TRBD2. The CDR3 length is 15 residues. With V trimmed by 3 bases and J by 3 bases, 4 bases remained unmatched. CDR1 is MDHEN, CDR2 SYDVKM, per germline. The CDR3 here is CASSFPLAGVYEQYF. The CDR3 DNA follows: TGTGCCAGCAGTTTCCCACTAGCGGGGGTCTACGAGCAGTACTTC.

The CDR3 here is CASSRTTGYEQYF. CDR3 in DNA: TGTGCCAGCAGTCGAACTACCGGCTACGAGCAGTACTTC. The V call is TRBV6-5, the J call TRBJ2-7, with no clear D. CDR3 length equals 13 residues. Germline V gives CDR1 MNHEY, CDR2 SVGAGI. V was clipped by 5 bases and J by 3 bases, with 11 bases between them.

The CDR3 sequence is CAWSGETGELFF. CDR3 coding DNA: TGTGCCTGGAGCGGGGAAACCGGGGAGCTGTTTTTT. The rearrangement uses TRBV30 and TRBJ2-2; possible D gene TRBD2, 5 bases. The CDR3 loop spans 12 amino acids. CDR1 is GTSNPN, CDR2 SVGIG, per germline (reference sequence). Between the trimmed V and J ends, which lost 3 bases and 5 bases, there was a span of 7 bases.

The genes are TRBV19 and TRBJ2-4; 7 bases align to TRBD1. Germline trimming cut 5 bases from V and 0 bases from J; bases unmatched to any gene: 13. The length of the CDR3 is 18 residues. Germline CDR1 reads LNHDA; CDR2 reads SQIVND (reference sequence). CDR3 loop: CASSPDPGQPLAKNIQYF. The CDR3 DNA reads TGTGCCAGTAGTCCGGACCCGGGACAGCCTTTAGCCAAAAACATTCAGTACTTC.

The chain combines TRBV21-1 with TRBJ2-5; the table's TRBD2 call for D was not verified on the DNA. TRBV21-1 is a pseudogene segment. The CDR3 contains 20 residues. CDR3 DNA: TGTGCCAGCAGCAAAGAATTTTTCCCGCCGCGGGGACGGTGCGGAGAGACCCAGTACTTC. This translates into CASSKEFFPPRGRCGETQYF.

This chain uses TRBV13 with TRBJ2-7; 8 bases agree with TRBD1. The length of the CDR3 is 13 residues. The germline gives CDR1 PRHDT, CDR2 FYEKMQ (reference sequence). The ends lost 5 bases at V and 3 bases at J; junction bases unmatched: 3. CDR3 bases: TGTGCCAGCAGCCTACAGGGGGGCTACGAGCAGTACTTC. This gives the protein CASSLQGGYEQYF.

This sequence joins TRBV5-6 and TRBJ1-5; unclear D gene. Per germline, CDR1 SGHDT and CDR2 YYEEEE. The CDR3 sequence is 14 residues long. The V and J ends lost 2 bases and 0 bases respectively, with 6 bases between them. The CDR3 loop is CASSFSVSNQPQHF. CDR3 DNA: TGTGCCAGCAGCTTTTCAGTTAGCAATCAGCCCCAGCATTTT.

The V call is TRBV12-3 or TRBV12-4, the J call TRBJ1-1; D might be TRBD1 (6 bases). V shed 3 bases and J shed 4 bases, with 9 bases lying between them. The CDR3 runs 13 residues. The CDR3 nucleotides read TGTGCCAGCAGTTTCAGGGGCGGCACTGAAGCTTTCTTT. Translating gives CASSFRGGTEAFF.

The chain employs TRBV4-1 and TRBJ2-1; D uncertain. Germline V gene lookup returns CDR1 MGHRA and CDR2 YSYEKL. CDR3 length: 14 residues. V dropped 1 base and J dropped 3 bases, with 7 bases sitting between them. CDR3 nucleotides: TGCGCCAGCAGCCAAGGCCAGTTCTACAATGAGCAGTTCTTC. Amino acid sequence: CASSQGQFYNEQFF.

The chain is built from TRBV28 and TRBJ2-1, with TRBD2 as a possible D gene (5 bases). CDR3 length: 18 residues. With 5 bases removed from V and 0 bases from J, the gap between germline ends came to 20 bases. Germline V gene lookup returns CDR1 MDHEN and CDR2 SYDVKM. CDR3 in amino acids: CASSVRGLVLGSYNEQFF. DNA of the CDR3: TGTGCCAGCAGTGTAAGAGGGTTAGTCCTGGGCTCCTACAATGAGCAGTTCTTC.